The subject of this entry is one T cell receptor (beta chain). This record belongs to a study of cytomegalovirus exposure and HLA in healthy donors. The germline CDR1 and CDR2 sequences are MNHNS and SASEGT. V lost 2 bases and J lost 7, with 8 bases in between. The CDR3 is 12 residues long. PCR used 60 Vbeta primers and 13 Jbeta primers. Repertoires were generated with immunoSEQ multiplex PCR, while TCRdb's copy carries only in-frame clones and drops some. The data show tens of thousands of clones, 65% to 80% seen once. This rearrangement joins TRBV6-1 to TRBJ1-1; the D gene is possibly TRBD1 (6 bases). The TCR was taken from a man under 40 in good health and CMV-seropositive. The sequencing input was PBMCs. CDR3 residues: CASSERGSEAFF. Written as DNA, the CDR3 is TGTGCCAGCAGTGAAAGGGGGAGTGAAGCTTTCTTT.